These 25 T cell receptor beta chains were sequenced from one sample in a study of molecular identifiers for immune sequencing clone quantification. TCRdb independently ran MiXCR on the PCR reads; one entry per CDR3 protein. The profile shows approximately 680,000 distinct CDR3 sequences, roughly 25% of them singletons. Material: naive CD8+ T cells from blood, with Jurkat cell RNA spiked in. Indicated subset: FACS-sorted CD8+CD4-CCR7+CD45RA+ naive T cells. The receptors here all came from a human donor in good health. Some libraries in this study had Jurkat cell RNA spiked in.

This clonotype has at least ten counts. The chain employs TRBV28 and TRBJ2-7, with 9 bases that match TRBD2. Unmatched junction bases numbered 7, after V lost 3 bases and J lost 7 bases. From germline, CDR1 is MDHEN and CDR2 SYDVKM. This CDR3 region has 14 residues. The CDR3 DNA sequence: TGTGCCAGCAGTTTTAGGGGACTAGCAGTTGAGCAGTACTTC. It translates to CASSFRGLAVEQYF. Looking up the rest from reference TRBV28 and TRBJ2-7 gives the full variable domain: DVKVTQSSRYLVKRTGEKVFLECVQDMDHENMFWYRQDPGLGLRLIYFSYDVKMKEKGDIPEGYSVSREKKERFSLILESASTNQTSMYLCASSFRGLAVEQYFGPGTRLTVT.

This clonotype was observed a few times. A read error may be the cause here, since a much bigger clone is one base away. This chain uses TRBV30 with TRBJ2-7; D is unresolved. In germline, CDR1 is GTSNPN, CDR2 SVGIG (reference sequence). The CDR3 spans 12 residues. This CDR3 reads CAWSEASYKQYF. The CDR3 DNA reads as TGTGCCTGGAGTGAGGCGTCCTACAAGCAGTACTTC.

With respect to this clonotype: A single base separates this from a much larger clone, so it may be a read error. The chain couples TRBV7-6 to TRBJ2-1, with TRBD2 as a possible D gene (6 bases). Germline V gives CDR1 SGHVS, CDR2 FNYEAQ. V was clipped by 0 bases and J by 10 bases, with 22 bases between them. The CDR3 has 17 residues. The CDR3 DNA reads TGTGCCAGCAGCTTAGCTGCACACGGGGGAGTTGGTGACGAGCAGTTCTTC. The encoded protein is CASSLAAHGGVGDEQFF.

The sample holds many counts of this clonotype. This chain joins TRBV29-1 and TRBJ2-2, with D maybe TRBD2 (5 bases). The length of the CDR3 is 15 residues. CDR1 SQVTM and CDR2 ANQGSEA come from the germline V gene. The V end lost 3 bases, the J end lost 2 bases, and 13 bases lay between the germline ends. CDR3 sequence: CSVEVPAVNTGELFF. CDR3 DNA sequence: TGCAGCGTTGAGGTTCCAGCGGTTAACACCGGGGAGCTGTTTTTT.

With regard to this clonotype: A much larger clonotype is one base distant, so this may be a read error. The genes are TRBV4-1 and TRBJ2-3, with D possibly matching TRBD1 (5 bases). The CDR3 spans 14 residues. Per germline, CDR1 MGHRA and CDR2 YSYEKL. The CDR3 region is CARSQGAGSNTQYF. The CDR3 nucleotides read TGCGCCCGCAGCCAAGGGGCTGGCTCAAATACGCAGTATTTT.

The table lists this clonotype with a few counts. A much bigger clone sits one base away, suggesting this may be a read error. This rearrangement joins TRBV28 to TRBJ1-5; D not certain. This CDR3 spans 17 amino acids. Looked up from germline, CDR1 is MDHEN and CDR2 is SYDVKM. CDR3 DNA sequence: TGTGCCAGCAGTCCGGCCGGTTACAGAGCCGACAATCAGCCCCAGCGTTTT. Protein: CASSPAGYRADNQPQRF.

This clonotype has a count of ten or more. The CDR3 nucleotides are TGTGCCAGTAGCCCGACAGGGGACCACGAGCAGTACTTC. This codes for CASSPTGDHEQYF. This chain joins TRBV19 and TRBJ2-7, with 8 bases fitting TRBD1. The germline V gene has CDR1 LNHDA and CDR2 SQIVND (reference sequence). The CDR3 sequence is 13 residues long. The trim removed 6 bases at V and 5 bases at J, leaving 6 bases unmatched.

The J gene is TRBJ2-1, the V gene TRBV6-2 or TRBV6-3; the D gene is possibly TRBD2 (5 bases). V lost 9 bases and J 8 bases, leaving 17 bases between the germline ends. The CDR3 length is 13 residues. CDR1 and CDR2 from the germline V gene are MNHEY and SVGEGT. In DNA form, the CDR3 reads TGTGCCAGTGAATATAGCGATCGGGATGAGCAGTTCTTC. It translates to CASEYSDRDEQFF.

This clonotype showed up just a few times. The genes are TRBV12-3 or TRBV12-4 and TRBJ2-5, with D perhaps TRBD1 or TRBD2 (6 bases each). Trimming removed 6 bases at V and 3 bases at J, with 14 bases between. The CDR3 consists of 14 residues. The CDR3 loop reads CASSLPGAKETQYF. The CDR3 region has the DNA TGTGCCAGCAGCCTCCCGGGGGCTAAAGAGACCCAGTACTTC.

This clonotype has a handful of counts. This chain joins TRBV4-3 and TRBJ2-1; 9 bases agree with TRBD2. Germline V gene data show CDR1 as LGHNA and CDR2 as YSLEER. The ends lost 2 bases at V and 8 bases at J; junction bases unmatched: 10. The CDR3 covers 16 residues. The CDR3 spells CASSQNWASGTHEQFF. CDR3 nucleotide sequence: TGCGCCAGCAGCCAAAATTGGGCTAGCGGGACCCATGAGCAGTTCTTC.

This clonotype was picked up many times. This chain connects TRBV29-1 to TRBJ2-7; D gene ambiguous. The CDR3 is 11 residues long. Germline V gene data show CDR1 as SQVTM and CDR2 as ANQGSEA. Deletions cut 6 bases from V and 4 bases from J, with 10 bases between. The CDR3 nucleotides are TGCAGCGTCGGAATAGATTACGAGCAGTACTTC. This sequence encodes CSVGIDYEQYF.

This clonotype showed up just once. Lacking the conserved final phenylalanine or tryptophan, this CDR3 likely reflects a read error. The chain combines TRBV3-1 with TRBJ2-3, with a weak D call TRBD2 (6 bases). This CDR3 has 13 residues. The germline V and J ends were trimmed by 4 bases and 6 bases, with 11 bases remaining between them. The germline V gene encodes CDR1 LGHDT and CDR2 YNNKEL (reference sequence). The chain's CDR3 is CASSRTAGDTQYL. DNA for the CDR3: TGTGCCAGCAGCCGGACTGCGGGGGATACGCAGTATCTT.

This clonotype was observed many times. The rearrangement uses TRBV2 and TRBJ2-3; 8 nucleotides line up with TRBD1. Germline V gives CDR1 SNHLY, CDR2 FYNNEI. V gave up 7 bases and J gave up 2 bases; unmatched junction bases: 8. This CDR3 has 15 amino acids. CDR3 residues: CASKRGQEYTDTQYF. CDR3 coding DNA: TGTGCCAGCAAAAGGGGACAGGAATACACAGATACGCAGTATTTT.

The CDR3 DNA is TGTGCCAGTAGTATAGTCGGGGGCGAGACCCAGTACTTC. This gives the protein CASSIVGGETQYF. This rearrangement joins TRBV19 to TRBJ2-5; tentatively, D is TRBD1 or TRBD2 (6 bases each). The CDR3 runs to 13 residues. Germline V CDR1 and CDR2: LNHDA, SQIVND (reference sequence). V was trimmed by 1 base and J by 5 bases, leaving 8 bases between them.

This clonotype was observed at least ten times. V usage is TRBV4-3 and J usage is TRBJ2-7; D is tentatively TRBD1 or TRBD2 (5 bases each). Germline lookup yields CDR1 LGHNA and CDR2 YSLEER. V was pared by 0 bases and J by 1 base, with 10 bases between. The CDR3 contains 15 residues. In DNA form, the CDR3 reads TGCGCCAGCAGCCAAGACCGGGGCGGGTCCTACGAGCAGTACTTC. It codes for CASSQDRGGSYEQYF.

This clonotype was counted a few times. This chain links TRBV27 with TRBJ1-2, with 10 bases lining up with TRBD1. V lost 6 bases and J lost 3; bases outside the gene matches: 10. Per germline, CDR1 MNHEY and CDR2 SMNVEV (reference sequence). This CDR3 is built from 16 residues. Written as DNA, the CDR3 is TGTGCCAGCAGCCTGACAGGGGGCCGGGGAGACTATGGCTACACCTTC. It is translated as CASSLTGGRGDYGYTF.

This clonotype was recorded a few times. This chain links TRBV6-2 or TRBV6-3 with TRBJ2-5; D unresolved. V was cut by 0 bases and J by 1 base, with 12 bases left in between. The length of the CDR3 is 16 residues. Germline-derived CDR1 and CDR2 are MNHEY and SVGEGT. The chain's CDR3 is CASSYSVPFPQETQYF. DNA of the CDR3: TGTGCCAGCAGTTACTCGGTCCCCTTCCCCCAAGAGACCCAGTACTTC.

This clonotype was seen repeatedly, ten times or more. The CDR3 here is CASSLAAGEQPQHF. The CDR3, as DNA: TGTGCCAGCAGCTTAGCGGCGGGTGAACAGCCCCAGCATTTT. J is TRBJ1-5 and V is TRBV7-6; D unclear. Germline V gene sequence: CDR1 SGHVS, CDR2 FNYEAQ. Trimming left V 0 bases short and J 7 bases short, with 10 bases between. The CDR3 has 14 residues.

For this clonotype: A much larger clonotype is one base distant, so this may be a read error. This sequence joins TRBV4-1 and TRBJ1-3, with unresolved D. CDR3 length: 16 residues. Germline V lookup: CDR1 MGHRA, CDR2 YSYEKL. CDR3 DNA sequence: TGCGCCAGCAGCCAAGATTCGCGGCCCTCTGGAAACACCACATATTTT. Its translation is CASSQDSRPSGNTTYF.

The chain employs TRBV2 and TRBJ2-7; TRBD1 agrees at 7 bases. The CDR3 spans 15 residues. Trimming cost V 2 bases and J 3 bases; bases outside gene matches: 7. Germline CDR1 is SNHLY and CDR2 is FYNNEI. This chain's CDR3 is CASSENWDSRYEQYF. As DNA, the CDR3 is TGTGCCAGCAGTGAAAACTGGGACAGCCGCTACGAGCAGTACTTC.

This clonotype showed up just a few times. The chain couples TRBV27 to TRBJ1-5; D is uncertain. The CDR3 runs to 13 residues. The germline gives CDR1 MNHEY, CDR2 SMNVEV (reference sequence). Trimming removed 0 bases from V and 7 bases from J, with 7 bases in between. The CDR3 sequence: CASSLSGLQPQHF. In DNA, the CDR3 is TGTGCCAGCAGTTTATCGGGGTTACAGCCCCAGCATTTT.

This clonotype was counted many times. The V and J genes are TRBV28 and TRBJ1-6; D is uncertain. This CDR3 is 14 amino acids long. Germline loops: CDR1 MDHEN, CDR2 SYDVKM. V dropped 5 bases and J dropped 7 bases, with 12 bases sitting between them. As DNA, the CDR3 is TGTGCCAGCAGTGTACAACGAGTGAATTCACCCCTCCACTTT. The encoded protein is CASSVQRVNSPLHF.

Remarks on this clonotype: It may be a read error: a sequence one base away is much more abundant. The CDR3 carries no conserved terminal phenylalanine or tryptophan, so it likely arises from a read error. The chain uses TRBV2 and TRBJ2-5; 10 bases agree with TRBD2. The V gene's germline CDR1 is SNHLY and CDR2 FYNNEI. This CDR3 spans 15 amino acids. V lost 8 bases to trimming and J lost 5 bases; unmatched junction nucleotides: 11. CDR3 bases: TGTGCCAGCGGGACTAGCGCCGTGTCTCCCGAGACCCAGTACCTC. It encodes CASGTSAVSPETQYL.

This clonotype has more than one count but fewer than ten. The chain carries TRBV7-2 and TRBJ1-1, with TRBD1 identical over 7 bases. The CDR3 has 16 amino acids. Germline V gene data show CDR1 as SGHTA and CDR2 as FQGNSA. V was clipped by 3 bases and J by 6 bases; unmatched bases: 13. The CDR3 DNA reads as TGTGCCAGCAGCTTGCCACAGGGGTTACCGAGGGCTGAAGCTTTCTTT. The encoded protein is CASSLPQGLPRAEAFF.

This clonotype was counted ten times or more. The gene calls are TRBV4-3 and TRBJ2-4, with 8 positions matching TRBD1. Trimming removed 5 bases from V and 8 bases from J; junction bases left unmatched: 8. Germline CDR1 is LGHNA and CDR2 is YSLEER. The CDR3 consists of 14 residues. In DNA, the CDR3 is TGCGCCAGCAGCTCATCGACAGGGGTAGACATTCAGTACTTC. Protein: CASSSSTGVDIQYF.